This T cell receptor (beta chain) was recovered during a study of shared clonotypes between healthy human individuals. Study overall: Used for every donor were three CD4 naive, three CD4 memory, two CD8 naive and one CD8 memory plate. Study-level results: Relative to their counterparts shared across all four donors, non-shared clonotypes exhibited diminished generation probabilities.

This CDR3 contains 16 residues. The V and J ends lost 0 bases and 8 bases, in that order; junction bases with no gene match: 12. CDR1 is LGHNA and CDR2 is YSLEER in the germline V gene. This clone occurred once. Its antigen is as yet unknown. Running of the assay took place at deep level. The method was immunoSEQ multiplex PCR; TCRdb's version includes in-frame clones alone and lacks a portion of them. The table shows roughly 2 million clones, with 85% to 95% occurring only once. CD45RO-negative, CCR7-selected cells formed the naive CD8 fraction, which excluded terminally differentiated effector memory CD45RA+ cells.

The TCR sequence derives from a man in his late teens or twenties in good health. Sequencing input: naive CD8+ T cells sorted from blood. The rearrangement uses TRBV4-3 and TRBJ1-2; 7 nucleotides match TRBD1. CDR3 sequence reads: CASSQDPRQGARGYTF. The CDR3 coding sequence is TGCGCCAGCAGCCAAGACCCTAGACAGGGAGCGAGGGGCTACACCTTC.